This T cell receptor (beta chain) was sequenced during a study of blood T cell repertoires in COVID-19. The CDR3 contains 11 residues. CDR1 and CDR2 from the germline V gene are LNHDA and SQIVND (reference sequence). The V gene lost 10 bases and the J gene lost 5 bases, with 10 bases spanning the gap. Sequencing used immunoSEQ multiplex PCR; TCRdb keeps in-frame clones, though not all of them. The table shows 50,000 to 70,000 clones, with approximately 80% occurring only once. This rearrangement joins TRBV19 to TRBJ2-3; D not resolved. The sequence was collected from a man aged 50-60 years with active or convalescent COVID-19. The specimen sequenced was peripheral blood. The CDR3 nucleotides are TGTGCCACCCAGGTGGGAGATACGCAGTATTTT. This codes for CATQVGDTQYF. Full variable domain (remainder filled in from reference TRBV19 and TRBJ2-3): DGGITQSPKYLFRKEGQNVTLSCEQNLNHDAMYWYRQDPGQGLRLIYYSQIVNDFQKGDIAEGYSVSREKKESFPLTVTSAQKNPTAFYLCATQVGDTQYFGPGTRLTVL.